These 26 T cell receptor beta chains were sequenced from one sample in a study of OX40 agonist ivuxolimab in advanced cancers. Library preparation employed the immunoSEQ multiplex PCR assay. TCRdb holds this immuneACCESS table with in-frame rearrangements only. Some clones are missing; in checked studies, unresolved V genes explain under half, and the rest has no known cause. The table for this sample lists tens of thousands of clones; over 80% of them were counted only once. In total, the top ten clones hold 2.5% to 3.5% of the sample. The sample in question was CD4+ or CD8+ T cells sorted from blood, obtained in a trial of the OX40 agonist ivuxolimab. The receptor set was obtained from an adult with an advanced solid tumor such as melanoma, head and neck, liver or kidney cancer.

Written as DNA, the CDR3 is TGTGCCAGTAGGATCGCAGGGGGTATTAGTCAGCCCCAGCATTTT. It translates to CASRIAGGISQPQHF. The gene calls are TRBV19 and TRBJ1-5; TRBD1 matches at 7 bases. After removal of 6 bases from V and 6 bases from J, the junction contained 11 bases not matched to a gene. CDR3 length equals 15 residues. Germline lookup yields CDR1 LNHDA and CDR2 SQIVND (reference sequence).

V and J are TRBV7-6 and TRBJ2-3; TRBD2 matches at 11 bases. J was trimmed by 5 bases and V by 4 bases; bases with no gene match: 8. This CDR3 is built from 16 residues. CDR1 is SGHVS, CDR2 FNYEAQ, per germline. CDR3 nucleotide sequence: TGTGCCAGCAGCTGGGCACTAGCGGGGGCTGGAGATACGCAGTATTTT. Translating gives CASSWALAGAGDTQYF.

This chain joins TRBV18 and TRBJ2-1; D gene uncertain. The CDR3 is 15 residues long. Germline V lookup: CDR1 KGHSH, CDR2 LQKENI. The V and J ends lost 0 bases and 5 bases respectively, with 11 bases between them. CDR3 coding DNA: TGTGCCAGCTCACCACCGGCAGGAGAAGACAATGAGCAGTTCTTC. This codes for CASSPPAGEDNEQFF.

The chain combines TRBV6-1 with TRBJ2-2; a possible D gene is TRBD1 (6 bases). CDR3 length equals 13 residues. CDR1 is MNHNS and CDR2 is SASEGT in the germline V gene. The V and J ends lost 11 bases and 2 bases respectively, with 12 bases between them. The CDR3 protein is CAGWGRNTGELFF. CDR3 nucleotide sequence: TGTGCCGGATGGGGGCGAAACACCGGGGAGCTGTTTTTT.

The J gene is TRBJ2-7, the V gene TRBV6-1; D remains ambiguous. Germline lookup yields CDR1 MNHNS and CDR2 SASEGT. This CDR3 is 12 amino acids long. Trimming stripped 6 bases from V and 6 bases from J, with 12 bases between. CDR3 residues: CASSFLEAEQYF. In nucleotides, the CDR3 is TGTGCCAGCAGCTTCCTCGAGGCCGAGCAGTACTTC.

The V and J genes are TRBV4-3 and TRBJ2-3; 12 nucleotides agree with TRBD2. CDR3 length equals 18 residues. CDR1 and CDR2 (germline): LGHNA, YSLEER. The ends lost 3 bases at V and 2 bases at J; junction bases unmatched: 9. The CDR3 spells CASSQELAGGPPTDTQYF. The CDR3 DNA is TGCGCCAGCAGCCAGGAACTAGCGGGGGGCCCCCCCACAGATACGCAGTATTTT.

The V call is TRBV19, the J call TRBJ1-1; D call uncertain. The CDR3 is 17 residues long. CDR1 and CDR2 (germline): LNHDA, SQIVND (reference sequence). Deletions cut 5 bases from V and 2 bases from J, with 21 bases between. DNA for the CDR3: TGTGCCAGTAGTCCTAGGGATTTAAAAAGTAGAAACACTGAAGCTTTCTTT. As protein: CASSPRDLKSRNTEAFF.

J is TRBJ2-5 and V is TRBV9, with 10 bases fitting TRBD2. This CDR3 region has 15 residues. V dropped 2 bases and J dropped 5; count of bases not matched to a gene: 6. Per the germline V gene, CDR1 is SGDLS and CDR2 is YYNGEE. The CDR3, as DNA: TGTGCCAGCAGCGTTAGCGGGGGGACTTTCGAGACCCAGTACTTC. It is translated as CASSVSGGTFETQYF.

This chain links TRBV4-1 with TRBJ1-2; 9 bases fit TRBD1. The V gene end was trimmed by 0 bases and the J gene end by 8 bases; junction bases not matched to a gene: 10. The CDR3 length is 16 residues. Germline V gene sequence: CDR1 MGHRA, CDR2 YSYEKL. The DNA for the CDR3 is TGCGCCAGCAGCCAAGATGGGACAGGGAGTGTCCTAGGCTACACCTTC. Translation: CASSQDGTGSVLGYTF.

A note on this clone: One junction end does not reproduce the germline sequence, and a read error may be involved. DNA for the CDR3: TGTGCTAGCAGCTTAGTTCGGACAGGGGGCGAGACCCAGTACTTC. Residues: CASSLVRTGGETQYF. V usage is TRBV7-7 and J usage is TRBJ2-5; 11 bases fit TRBD1. The CDR3 consists of 15 residues. Germline CDR1 and CDR2: SSHAT and FNYEAQ (reference sequence). The full variable domain, rest sourced from reference TRBV7-7 and TRBJ2-5, is GAGVSQSPRYKVTKRGQDVTLRCDPISSHATLYWYQQALGQGPEFLTYFNYEAQPDKSGLPSDRFSAERPEGSISTLTIQRTEQRDSAMYRCASSLVRTGGETQYFGPGTRLLVL.

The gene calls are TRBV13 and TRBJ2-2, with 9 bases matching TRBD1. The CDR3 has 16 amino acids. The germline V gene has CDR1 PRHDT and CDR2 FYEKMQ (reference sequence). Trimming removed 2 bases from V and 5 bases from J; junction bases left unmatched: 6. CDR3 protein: CASSLRGQGATGELFF. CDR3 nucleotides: TGTGCCAGCAGCTTAAGGGGACAGGGTGCAACCGGGGAGCTGTTTTTT.

The CDR3 DNA reads TGTGCCAGCAGCTTAGGCCGGGACAGGGGCACCTACGAGCAGTACTTC. Residues: CASSLGRDRGTYEQYF. This chain connects TRBV11-3 to TRBJ2-7; 10 bases map to TRBD1. Germline CDR1 reads SGHNT; CDR2 reads YENEEA. Losses at the gene ends were 1 base for V and 2 bases for J; bases not matched to a gene: 5. This CDR3 has 16 amino acids.

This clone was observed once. The CDR3: CASSVGQTNEKLFF. The CDR3 nucleotides read TGTGCCAGCAGCGTGGGACAGACTAATGAAAAACTGTTTTTT. This chain connects TRBV5-8 to TRBJ1-4; 7 bases match TRBD1. Looked up from germline, CDR1 is SGHTS and CDR2 is YDEGEE. This CDR3 region has 14 residues. V dropped 4 bases and J dropped 2; count of bases not matched to a gene: 2.

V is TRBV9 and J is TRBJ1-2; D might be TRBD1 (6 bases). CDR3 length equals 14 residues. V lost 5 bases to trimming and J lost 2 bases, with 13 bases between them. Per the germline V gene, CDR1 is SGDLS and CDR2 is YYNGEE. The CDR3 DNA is TGTGCCAGCAGGCACTCAGGGGTCAACTATGGCTACACCTTC. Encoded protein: CASRHSGVNYGYTF. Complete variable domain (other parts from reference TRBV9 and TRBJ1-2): DSGVTQTPKHLITATGQRVTLRCSPRSGDLSVYWYQQSLDQGLQFLIQYYNGEERAKGNILERFSAQQFPDLHSELNLSSLELGDSALYFCASRHSGVNYGYTFGSGTRLTVV.

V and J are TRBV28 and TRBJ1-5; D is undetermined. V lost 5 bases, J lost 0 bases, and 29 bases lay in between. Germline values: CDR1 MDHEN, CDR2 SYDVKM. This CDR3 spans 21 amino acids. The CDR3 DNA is TGTGCCAGCAGTCCAACCCCACAGTGGACCCTCCGGGTGGATAGCAATCAGCCCCAGCATTTT. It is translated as CASSPTPQWTLRVDSNQPQHF.

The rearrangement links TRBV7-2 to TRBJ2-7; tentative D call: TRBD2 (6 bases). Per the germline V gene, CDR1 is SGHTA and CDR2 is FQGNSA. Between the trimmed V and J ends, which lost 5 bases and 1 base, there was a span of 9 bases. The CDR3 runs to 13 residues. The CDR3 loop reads CASSLRGSYEQYF. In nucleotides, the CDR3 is TGTGCCAGCAGCCTACGGGGGTCCTACGAGCAGTACTTC.

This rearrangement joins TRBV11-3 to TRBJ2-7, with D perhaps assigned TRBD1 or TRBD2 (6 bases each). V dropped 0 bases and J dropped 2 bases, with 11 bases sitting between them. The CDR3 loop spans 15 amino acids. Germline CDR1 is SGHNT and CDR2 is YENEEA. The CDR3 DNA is TGTGCCAGCAGCTTAGATGGGGGGCGCCCCTACGAGCAGTACTTC. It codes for CASSLDGGRPYEQYF.

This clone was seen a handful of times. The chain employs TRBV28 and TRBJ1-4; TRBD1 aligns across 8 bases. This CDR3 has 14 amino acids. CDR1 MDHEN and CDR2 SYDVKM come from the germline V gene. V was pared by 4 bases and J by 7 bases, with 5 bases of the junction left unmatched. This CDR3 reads CASSSGQGREKLFF. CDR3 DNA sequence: TGTGCCAGCAGTTCCGGACAGGGTCGTGAAAAACTGTTTTTT.

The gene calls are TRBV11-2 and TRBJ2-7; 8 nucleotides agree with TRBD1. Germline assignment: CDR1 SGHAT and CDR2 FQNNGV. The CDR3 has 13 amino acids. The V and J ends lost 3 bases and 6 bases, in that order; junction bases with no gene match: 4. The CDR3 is CASSFQGAGEQYF. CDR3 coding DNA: TGTGCCAGCAGCTTTCAGGGGGCGGGCGAGCAGTACTTC.

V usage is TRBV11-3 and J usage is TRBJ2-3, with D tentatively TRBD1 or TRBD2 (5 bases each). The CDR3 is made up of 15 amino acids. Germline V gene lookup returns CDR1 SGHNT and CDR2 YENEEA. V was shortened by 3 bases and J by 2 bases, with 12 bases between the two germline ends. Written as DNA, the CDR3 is TGTGCCAGCAGCTTGGGGGTTGGCCCCACAGATACGCAGTATTTT. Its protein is CASSLGVGPTDTQYF. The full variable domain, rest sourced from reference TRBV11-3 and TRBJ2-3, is EAGVVQSPRYKIIEKKQPVAFWCNPISGHNTLYWYLQNLGQGPELLIRYENEEAVDDSQLPKDRFSAERLKGVDSTLKIQPAELGDSAVYLCASSLGVGPTDTQYFGPGTRLTVL.

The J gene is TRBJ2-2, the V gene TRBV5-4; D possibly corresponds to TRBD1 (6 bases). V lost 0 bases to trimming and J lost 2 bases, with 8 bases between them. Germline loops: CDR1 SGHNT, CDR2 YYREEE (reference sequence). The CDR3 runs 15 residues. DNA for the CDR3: TGTGCCAGCAGCTTGGGACAGGACAACACCGGGGAGCTGTTTTTT. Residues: CASSLGQDNTGELFF.

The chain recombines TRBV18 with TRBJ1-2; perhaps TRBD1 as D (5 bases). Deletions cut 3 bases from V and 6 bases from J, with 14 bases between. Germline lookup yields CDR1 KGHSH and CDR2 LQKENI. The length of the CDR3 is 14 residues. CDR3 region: CASSPNGGADGYTF. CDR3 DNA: TGTGCCAGCTCACCCAACGGGGGAGCAGATGGCTACACCTTC.

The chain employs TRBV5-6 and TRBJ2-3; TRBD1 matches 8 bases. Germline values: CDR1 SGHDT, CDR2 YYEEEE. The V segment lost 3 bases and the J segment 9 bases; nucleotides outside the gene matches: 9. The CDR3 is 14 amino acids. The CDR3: CASSSTQGVWTQYF. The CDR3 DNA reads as TGTGCCAGCAGCTCCACACAGGGGGTTTGGACGCAGTATTTT.

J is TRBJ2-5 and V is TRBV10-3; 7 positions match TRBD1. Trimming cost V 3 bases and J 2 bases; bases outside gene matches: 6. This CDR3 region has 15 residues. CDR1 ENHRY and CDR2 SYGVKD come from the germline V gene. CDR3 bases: TGTGCCATCAGTGACCCCTTACAGGGGCAAGAGACCCAGTACTTC. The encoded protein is CAISDPLQGQETQYF.

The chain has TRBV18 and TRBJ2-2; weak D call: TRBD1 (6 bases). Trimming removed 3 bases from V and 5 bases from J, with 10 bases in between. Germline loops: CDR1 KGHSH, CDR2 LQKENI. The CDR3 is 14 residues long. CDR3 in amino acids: CASSPGQGTGELFF. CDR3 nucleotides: TGTGCCAGCTCACCTGGGCAGGGGACCGGGGAGCTGTTTTTT.

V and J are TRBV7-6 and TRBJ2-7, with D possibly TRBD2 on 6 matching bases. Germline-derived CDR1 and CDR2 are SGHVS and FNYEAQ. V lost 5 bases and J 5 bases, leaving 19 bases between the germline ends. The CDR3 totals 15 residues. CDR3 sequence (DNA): TGTGCCAGCAGCCCGACCGGGGGAGGCTTGCACGAGCAGTACTTC. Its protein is CASSPTGGGLHEQYF.